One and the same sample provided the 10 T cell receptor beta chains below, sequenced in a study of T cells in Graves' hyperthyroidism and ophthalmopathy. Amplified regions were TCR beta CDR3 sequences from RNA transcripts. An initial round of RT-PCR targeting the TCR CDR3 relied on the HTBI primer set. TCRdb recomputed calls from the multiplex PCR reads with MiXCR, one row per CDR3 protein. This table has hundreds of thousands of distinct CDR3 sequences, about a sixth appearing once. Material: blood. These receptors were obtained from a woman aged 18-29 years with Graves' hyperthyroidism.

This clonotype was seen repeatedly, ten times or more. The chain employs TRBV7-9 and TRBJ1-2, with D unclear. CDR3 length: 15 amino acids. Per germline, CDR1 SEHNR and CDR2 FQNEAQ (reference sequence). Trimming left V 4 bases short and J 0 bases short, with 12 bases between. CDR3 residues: CASSSDGQPNYGYTF. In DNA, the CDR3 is TGTGCCAGCAGCTCCGACGGGCAACCTAACTATGGCTACACCTTC. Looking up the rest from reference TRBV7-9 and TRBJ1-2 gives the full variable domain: DTGVSQNPRHKITKRGQNVTFRCDPISEHNRLYWYRQTLGQGPEFLTYFQNEAQLEKSRLLSDRFSAERPKGSFSTLEIQRTEQGDSAMYLCASSSDGQPNYGYTFGSGTRLTVV.

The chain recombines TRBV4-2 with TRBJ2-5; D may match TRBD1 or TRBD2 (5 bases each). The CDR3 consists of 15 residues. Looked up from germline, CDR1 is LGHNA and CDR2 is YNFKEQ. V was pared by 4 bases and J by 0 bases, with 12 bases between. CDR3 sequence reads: CASSPGDRDQETQYF. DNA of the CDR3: TGTGCCAGCAGCCCCGGGGACCGCGACCAAGAGACCCAGTACTTC.

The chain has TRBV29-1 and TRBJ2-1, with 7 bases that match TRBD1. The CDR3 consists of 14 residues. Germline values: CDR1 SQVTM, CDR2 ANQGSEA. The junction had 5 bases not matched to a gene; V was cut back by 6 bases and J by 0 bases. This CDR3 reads CSVDRSSSYNEQFF. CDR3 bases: TGCAGCGTGGACAGGTCGAGCTCCTACAATGAGCAGTTCTTC.

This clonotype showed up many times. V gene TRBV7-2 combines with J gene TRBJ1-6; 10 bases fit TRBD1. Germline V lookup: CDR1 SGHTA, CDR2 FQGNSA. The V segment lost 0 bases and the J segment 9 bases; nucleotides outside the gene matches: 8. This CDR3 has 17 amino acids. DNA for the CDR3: TGTGCCAGCAGCTTAGCGGGGACAGGGGCCAGGACTTCACCCCTCCACTTT. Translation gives CASSLAGTGARTSPLHF.

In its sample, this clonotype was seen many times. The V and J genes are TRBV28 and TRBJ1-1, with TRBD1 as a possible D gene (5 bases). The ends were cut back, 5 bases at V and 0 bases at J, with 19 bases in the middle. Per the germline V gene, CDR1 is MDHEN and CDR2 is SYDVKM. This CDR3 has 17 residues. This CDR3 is CASSPREGLLMNTEAFF. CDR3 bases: TGTGCCAGCAGTCCCAGGGAGGGGTTACTCATGAACACTGAAGCTTTCTTT.

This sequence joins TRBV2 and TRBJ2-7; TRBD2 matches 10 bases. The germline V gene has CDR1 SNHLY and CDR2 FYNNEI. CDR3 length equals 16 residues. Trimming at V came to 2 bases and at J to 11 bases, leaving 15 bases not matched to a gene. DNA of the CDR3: TGTGCCAGCAGTGAACTAGCGGGGGTTATATCTACGAAGGAGTACTTC. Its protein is CASSELAGVISTKEYF.

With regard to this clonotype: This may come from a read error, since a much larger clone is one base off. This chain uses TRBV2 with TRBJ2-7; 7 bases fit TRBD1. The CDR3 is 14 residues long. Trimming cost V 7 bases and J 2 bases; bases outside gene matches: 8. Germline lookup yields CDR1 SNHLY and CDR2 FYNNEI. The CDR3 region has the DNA TGTGCCAGCACACCGGGACAGAGAACCTACGAGCAGTACTTC. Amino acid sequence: CASTPGQRTYEQYF.

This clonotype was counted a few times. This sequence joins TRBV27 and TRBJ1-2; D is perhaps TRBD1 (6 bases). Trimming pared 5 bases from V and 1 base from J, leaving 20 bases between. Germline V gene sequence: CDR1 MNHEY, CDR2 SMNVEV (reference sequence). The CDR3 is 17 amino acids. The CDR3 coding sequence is TGTGCCAGCAGTCCGAAACTAAGACAGGCCGGTAACTATGGCTACACCTTC. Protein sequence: CASSPKLRQAGNYGYTF.

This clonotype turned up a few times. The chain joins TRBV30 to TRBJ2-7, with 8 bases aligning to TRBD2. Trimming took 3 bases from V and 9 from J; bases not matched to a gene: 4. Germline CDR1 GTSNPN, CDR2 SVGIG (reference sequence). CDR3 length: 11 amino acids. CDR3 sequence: CAWRTGGGQYF. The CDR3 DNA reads TGTGCCTGGAGGACGGGAGGGGGGCAGTACTTC.

In DNA, the CDR3 is TGCAGCGTTGGCGGACAGGGCGGCGAGCAGTACTTC. Residues: CSVGGQGGEQYF. The chain links TRBV29-1 to TRBJ2-7; 8 bases map to TRBD1. After removal of 4 bases from V and 6 bases from J, the junction contained 5 bases not matched to a gene. Germline CDR1 SQVTM, CDR2 ANQGSEA. The CDR3 loop spans 12 amino acids.